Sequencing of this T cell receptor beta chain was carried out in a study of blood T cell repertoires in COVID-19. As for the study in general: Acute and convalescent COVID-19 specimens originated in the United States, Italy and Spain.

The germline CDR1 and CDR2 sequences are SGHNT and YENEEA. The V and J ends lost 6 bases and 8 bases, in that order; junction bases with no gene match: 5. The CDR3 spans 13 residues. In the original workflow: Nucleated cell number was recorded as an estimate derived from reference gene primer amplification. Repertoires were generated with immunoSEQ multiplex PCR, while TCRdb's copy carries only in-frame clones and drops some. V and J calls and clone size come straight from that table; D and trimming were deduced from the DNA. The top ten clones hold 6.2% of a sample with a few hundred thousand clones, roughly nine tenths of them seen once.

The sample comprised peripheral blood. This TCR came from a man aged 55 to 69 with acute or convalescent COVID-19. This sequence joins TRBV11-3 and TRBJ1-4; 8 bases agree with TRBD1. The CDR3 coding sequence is TGTGCCAGCAGAGGGCAGGGGGCGGAAAAACTGTTTTTT. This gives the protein CASRGQGAEKLFF.